The 27 T cell receptor beta chains given below trace back to one sample, sequenced in a study of spatial heterogeneity in lung cancer. Specified time point: sample taken at primary tumor resection. TCRdb re-called the 5' RACE reads with MiXCR, one entry per CDR3 protein. This table has 8,500 to 14,000 distinct CDR3 sequences, around 3.5% appearing once. Source: PBMCs, taken at surgery. All receptors come from a female donor with early-stage non-small cell lung cancer.

The J gene is TRBJ2-5, the V gene TRBV6-2 or TRBV6-3, with 7 positions matching TRBD1. CDR1 is MNHEY and CDR2 is SVGEGT in the germline V gene. The CDR3 sequence is 18 residues long. The junction had 12 bases not matched to a gene; V was cut back by 2 bases and J by 0 bases. The CDR3 DNA reads TGTGCCAGCAGTTACCCCCGACAGGGCGTGGGGTACCAAGAGACCCAGTACTTC. Its protein is CASSYPRQGVGYQETQYF.

This clonotype came up many times. The rearrangement joins TRBV28 to TRBJ1-6, with D perhaps TRBD1 (5 bases). V was cut by 3 bases and J by 7 bases, with 10 bases left in between. The CDR3 has 14 amino acids. CDR1 and CDR2 (germline): MDHEN, SYDVKM. The CDR3 sequence is CASSLQGLNSPLHF. The CDR3 DNA sequence: TGTGCCAGCAGTTTGCAGGGCCTCAATTCACCCCTCCACTTT.

This clonotype was picked up many times. J is TRBJ2-5 and V is TRBV6-5, with D possibly matching TRBD1 (5 bases). Germline CDR1 reads MNHEY; CDR2 reads SVGAGI. Trimming shortened V by 2 bases and J by 2 bases, and 9 bases separated the two germline ends. The CDR3 spans 14 residues. The CDR3 DNA sequence: TGTGCCAGCAGTTACGCGACAGATCAAGAGACCCAGTACTTC. This gives the protein CASSYATDQETQYF.

In its sample, this clonotype was seen many times. This chain uses TRBV7-9 with TRBJ2-6; possibly TRBD1 for D (6 bases). This CDR3 region has 15 residues. From germline, CDR1 is SEHNR and CDR2 FQNEAQ (reference sequence). The V gene lost 6 bases and the J gene lost 1 base, with 10 bases spanning the gap. CDR3 nucleotide sequence: TGTGCCAGCAGTTACAGGGAATCTGGGGCCAACGTCCTGACTTTC. Its translation: CASSYRESGANVLTF.

This chain connects TRBV6-1 to TRBJ2-2; D not certain. V lost 3 bases to trimming and J lost 9 bases, with 8 bases between them. The CDR3 length is 12 residues. Looked up from germline, CDR1 is MNHNS and CDR2 is SASEGT. DNA for the CDR3: TGTGCCAGCAGTGAGGCCTACCGGGAGCTGTTTTTT. Protein product: CASSEAYRELFF.

This clonotype was picked up many times. The V gene is TRBV28, the J gene TRBJ1-1, with D unclear. The CDR3 is made up of 13 amino acids. Germline V lookup: CDR1 MDHEN, CDR2 SYDVKM. V was cut by 8 bases and J by 2 bases, with 12 bases left in between. CDR3 loop: CASRPTANTEAFF. The CDR3 DNA reads as TGTGCCAGCCGACCGACGGCTAACACTGAAGCTTTCTTT.

This clonotype showed up many times. The V and J genes are TRBV10-3 and TRBJ2-5; 11 positions agree with TRBD2. CDR1 and CDR2 (germline): ENHRY, SYGVKD. CDR3 length: 15 amino acids. V lost 6 bases, J lost 1 base, and 4 bases stayed unmatched. The chain's CDR3 is CAIRASGGRQETQYF. CDR3 coding DNA: TGTGCCATCAGGGCTAGCGGGGGGCGCCAAGAGACCCAGTACTTC.

This clonotype was counted ten times or more. V gene TRBV20-1 combines with J gene TRBJ2-1; 9 bases line up with TRBD2. V lost 1 base, J lost 4 bases, and 11 bases stayed unmatched. The CDR3 contains 17 residues. Germline V CDR1 and CDR2: DFQATT, SNEGSKA (reference sequence). CDR3 protein: CSARAVDSGGRYNEQFF. The CDR3 DNA follows: TGCAGTGCTAGAGCCGTGGATAGCGGGGGCCGATACAATGAGCAGTTCTTC.

This clonotype was observed at least ten times. The chain combines TRBV29-1 with TRBJ2-1, with D hard to call. This CDR3 has 10 amino acids. The V gene's germline CDR1 is SQVTM and CDR2 ANQGSEA. V was pared by 6 bases and J by 8 bases, with 8 bases between. CDR3 sequence reads: CSVTTYEQFF. CDR3 bases: TGCAGCGTGACGACGTATGAGCAGTTCTTC.

This clonotype was detected many times. V usage is TRBV6-1 and J usage is TRBJ2-1, with D hard to call. V was cut by 7 bases and J by 8 bases, with 0 bases left in between. The CDR3 is 8 amino acids. Looked up from germline, CDR1 is MNHNS and CDR2 is SASEGT. The chain's CDR3 is CASNEQFF. CDR3 nucleotide sequence: TGTGCCAGCAATGAGCAGTTCTTC.

This clonotype came up many times. V usage is TRBV29-1 and J usage is TRBJ2-1; TRBD2 matches 8 bases. This CDR3 is 15 amino acids long. Germline assignment: CDR1 SQVTM and CDR2 ANQGSEA. Losses at the gene ends were 2 bases for V and 7 bases for J; bases not matched to a gene: 10. The chain's CDR3 is CSVEPSGGQPNEQFF. CDR3 DNA: TGCAGCGTTGAACCGAGCGGGGGCCAGCCTAATGAGCAGTTCTTC.

This clonotype was observed at least ten times. The chain couples TRBV19 to TRBJ1-5; D remains ambiguous. This CDR3 is 15 amino acids long. Germline V gene sequence: CDR1 LNHDA, CDR2 SQIVND (reference sequence). Between the trimmed V and J ends, which lost 3 bases and 1 base, there was a span of 10 bases. CDR3 protein: CASSIVAESNQPQHF. The DNA of the CDR3 is TGTGCCAGTAGTATTGTAGCAGAGAGCAATCAGCCCCAGCATTTT.

This clonotype was counted ten times or more. This chain links TRBV14 with TRBJ1-2; D gene ambiguous. Germline V gene data show CDR1 as SGHDN and CDR2 as FVKESK. V was clipped by 0 bases and J by 4 bases, with 21 bases between them. The CDR3 is made up of 18 amino acids. The CDR3 nucleotides are TGTGCCAGCAGCCAAGAAGAGTTGGAGCCGAATTTCCGCTATGGCTACACCTTC. Amino acids: CASSQEELEPNFRYGYTF. Variable domain in full (rest from reference TRBV14 and TRBJ1-2): EAGVTQFPSHSVIEKGQTVTLRCDPISGHDNLYWYRRVMGKEIKFLLHFVKESKQDESGMPNNRFLAERTGGTYSTLKVQPAELEDSGVYFCASSQEELEPNFRYGYTFGSGTRLTVV.

There are many counts of this clonotype. The chain carries TRBV6-2 or TRBV6-3 and TRBJ2-1; D is unclear. Looked up from germline, CDR1 is MNHEY and CDR2 is SVGEGT. There are 14 residues in the CDR3. The V end was cut by 5 bases, the J end by 4 bases, with 12 bases between. CDR3 sequence: CASSDPQPYNEQFF. The CDR3 nucleotides are TGTGCCAGCAGTGACCCCCAGCCTTACAATGAGCAGTTCTTC.

This clonotype was found many times. The V gene is TRBV9, the J gene TRBJ2-1, with TRBD1 identical over 10 bases. The V and J ends lost 4 bases and 7 bases, in that order; junction bases with no gene match: 8. The CDR3 runs 15 residues. CDR1 and CDR2 from the germline V gene are SGDLS and YYNGEE. The CDR3 loop is CASSPRQGAKNEQFF. CDR3 bases: TGTGCCAGCAGCCCCCGACAGGGGGCTAAGAATGAGCAGTTCTTC.

This clonotype was detected ten times or more. J is TRBJ2-2 and V is TRBV5-1; TRBD1 might be the D (6 bases). Deletions cut 4 bases from V and 7 bases from J, with 20 bases between. This CDR3 is 16 amino acids long. Germline loops: CDR1 SGHRS, CDR2 YFSETQ. Here the CDR3 DNA reads TGCGCCAGCAGCCCCTGGGACAAACGGGATCTCGGGGAGCTGTTTTTT. It yields the protein CASSPWDKRDLGELFF.

At least ten counts were recorded for this clonotype. The chain recombines TRBV9 with TRBJ2-7, with 12 bases lining up with TRBD1. Per the germline V gene, CDR1 is SGDLS and CDR2 is YYNGEE. CDR3 length: 15 residues. The trim removed 3 bases at V and 5 bases at J, leaving 6 bases unmatched. The CDR3, as DNA: TGTGCCAGCAGCGCAGGGACAGGGGGCGTCCACGAGCAGTACTTC. Protein: CASSAGTGGVHEQYF. The variable domain in full, completed from reference TRBV9 and TRBJ2-7, reads DSGVTQTPKHLITATGQRVTLRCSPRSGDLSVYWYQQSLDQGLQFLIQYYNGEERAKGNILERFSAQQFPDLHSELNLSSLELGDSALYFCASSAGTGGVHEQYFGPGTRLTVT.

This clonotype was observed at least ten times. The gene calls are TRBV19 and TRBJ2-1; D is unresolved. The length of the CDR3 is 13 residues. Per germline, CDR1 LNHDA and CDR2 SQIVND (reference sequence). The V gene lost 3 bases and the J gene lost 7 bases, with 10 bases spanning the gap. The CDR3 bases are TGTGCCAGTAGTATCAGCCCCCTAAATGAGCAGTTCTTC. Its translation: CASSISPLNEQFF.

The table lists this clonotype with many counts. The chain links TRBV18 to TRBJ2-5; D remains unclear. The CDR3 length is 11 residues. Germline values: CDR1 KGHSH, CDR2 LQKENI. With 4 bases removed from V and 3 bases from J, the gap between germline ends came to 3 bases. Here the CDR3 reads CASSQEETQYF. In DNA, the CDR3 is TGTGCCAGCTCACAGGAAGAGACCCAGTACTTC.

This clonotype appeared many times. The J gene is TRBJ2-3, the V gene TRBV20-1, with 12 bases fitting TRBD2. Trimming took 5 bases from V and 3 from J; bases not matched to a gene: 3. Germline CDR1 is DFQATT and CDR2 is SNEGSKA (reference sequence). The CDR3 is 14 residues long. The CDR3 loop reads CSAPLAGGTDTQYF. CDR3 coding DNA: TGCAGTGCTCCGCTAGCGGGGGGGACAGATACGCAGTATTTT.

V and J are TRBV6-4 and TRBJ2-3, with 8 bases fitting TRBD2. Unmatched junction bases numbered 2, after V lost 3 bases and J lost 0 bases. This CDR3 spans 15 amino acids. In germline, CDR1 is MRHNA, CDR2 SNTAGT. The CDR3 region is CASSESSGSTDTQYF. For the CDR3, the DNA is TGTGCCAGCAGTGAGTCTAGCGGGAGCACAGATACGCAGTATTTT.

V is TRBV7-2 and J is TRBJ2-5, with 7 positions matching TRBD1. Per the germline V gene, CDR1 is SGHTA and CDR2 is FQGNSA. With V trimmed by 5 bases and J by 4 bases, 7 bases remained unmatched. This CDR3 region has 14 residues. The CDR3 DNA follows: TGTGCCAGCAGCGCCCGACAGGGACGAGAGACCCAGTACTTC. It translates to CASSARQGRETQYF. The full variable domain, in which reference TRBV7-2 and TRBJ2-5 provide the parts outside the CDR3, is GAGVSQSPSNKVTEKGKDVELRCDPISGHTALYWYRQSLGQGLEFLIYFQGNSAPDKSGLPSDRFSAERTGGSVSTLTIQRTQQEDSAVYLCASSARQGRETQYFGPGTRLLVL.

This clonotype was detected ten times or more. The genes are TRBV20-1 and TRBJ1-6; no reliable D call. V lost 3 bases and J lost 17, with 26 bases in between. Germline V gene sequence: CDR1 DFQATT, CDR2 SNEGSKA (reference sequence). This CDR3 has 15 residues. CDR3 in DNA: TGCAGTGCTAGGGCTTTGGGAAGGCTTGATACAACGGTCCACTTT. It specifies CSARALGRLDTTVHF.

This clonotype has a count of ten or more. This chain connects TRBV29-1 to TRBJ2-3; 11 bases match TRBD2. V trimming: 3 bases; J trimming: 7 bases; junction bases outside the gene matches: 3. CDR3 length equals 13 residues. Germline V gene sequence: CDR1 SQVTM, CDR2 ANQGSEA. Here the CDR3 DNA reads TGCAGCGTTGAGGTAGCGGGGGGGAATACGCAGTATTTT. Its translation is CSVEVAGGNTQYF.

This clonotype was observed many times. The chain is built from TRBV6-6 and TRBJ1-5, with 7 bases that match TRBD1. After removal of 3 bases from V and 8 bases from J, the junction contained 16 bases not matched to a gene. Looked up from germline, CDR1 is MNHNY and CDR2 is SVGAGI (reference sequence). The CDR3 covers 17 residues. The CDR3: CASSYNGQVFSGKPQHF. CDR3 sequence (DNA): TGTGCCAGCAGTTATAACGGACAGGTCTTCTCCGGGAAGCCCCAGCATTTT.

This clonotype was counted ten times or more. The V and J genes are TRBV7-2 and TRBJ2-2; D remains unclear. The CDR3 is made up of 15 amino acids. Trimming took 5 bases from V and 0 from J, leaving 10 bases between them. CDR1 and CDR2 (germline): SGHTA, FQGNSA. The CDR3 loop reads CASSPVLTNTGELFF. The CDR3 DNA sequence: TGTGCCAGCAGCCCCGTGCTAACGAACACCGGGGAGCTGTTTTTT.

V is TRBV20-1 and J is TRBJ2-1, with 7 bases aligning to TRBD1. CDR1 is DFQATT and CDR2 is SNEGSKA in the germline V gene (reference sequence). The CDR3 is made up of 14 amino acids. V was clipped by 5 bases and J by 10 bases; unmatched bases: 14. CDR3 in amino acids: CSAGRTGEGEEQFF. CDR3 nucleotide sequence: TGCAGTGCTGGAAGGACAGGTGAAGGCGAGGAGCAGTTCTTC.